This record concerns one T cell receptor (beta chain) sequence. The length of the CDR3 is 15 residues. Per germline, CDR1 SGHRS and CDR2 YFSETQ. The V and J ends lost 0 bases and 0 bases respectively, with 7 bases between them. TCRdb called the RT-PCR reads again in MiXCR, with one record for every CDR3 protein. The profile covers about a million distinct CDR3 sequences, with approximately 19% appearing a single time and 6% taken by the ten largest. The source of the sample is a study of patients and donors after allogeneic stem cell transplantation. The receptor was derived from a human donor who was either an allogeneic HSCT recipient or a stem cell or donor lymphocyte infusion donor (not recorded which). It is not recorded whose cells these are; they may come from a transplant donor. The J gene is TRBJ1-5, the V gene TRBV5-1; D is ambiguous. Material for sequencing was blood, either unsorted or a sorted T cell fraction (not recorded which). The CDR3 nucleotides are TGCGCCAGCAGCTTGGGCAGAACTAGCAATCAGCCCCAGCATTTT. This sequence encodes CASSLGRTSNQPQHF.